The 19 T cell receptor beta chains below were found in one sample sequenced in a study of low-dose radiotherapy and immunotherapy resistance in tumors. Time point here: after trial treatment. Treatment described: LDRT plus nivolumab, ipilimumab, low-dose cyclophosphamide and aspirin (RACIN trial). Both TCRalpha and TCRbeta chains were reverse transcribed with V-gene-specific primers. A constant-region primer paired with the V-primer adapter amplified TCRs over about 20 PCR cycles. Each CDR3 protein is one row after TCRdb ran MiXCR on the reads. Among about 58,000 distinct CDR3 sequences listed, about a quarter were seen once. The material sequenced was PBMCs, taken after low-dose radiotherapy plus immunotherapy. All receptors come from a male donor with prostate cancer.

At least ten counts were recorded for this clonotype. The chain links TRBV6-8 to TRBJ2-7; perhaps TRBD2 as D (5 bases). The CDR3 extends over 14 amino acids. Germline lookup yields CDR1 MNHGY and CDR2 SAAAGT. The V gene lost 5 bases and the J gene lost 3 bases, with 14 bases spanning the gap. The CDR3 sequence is CASSEKWEHYEQYF. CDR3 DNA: TGTGCCAGCAGTGAGAAGTGGGAGCACTACGAGCAGTACTTC.

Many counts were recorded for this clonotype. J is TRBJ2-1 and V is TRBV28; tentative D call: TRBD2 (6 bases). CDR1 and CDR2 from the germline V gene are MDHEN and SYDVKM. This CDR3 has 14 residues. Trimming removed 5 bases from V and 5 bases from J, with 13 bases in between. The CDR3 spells CASSTGLENNEQFF. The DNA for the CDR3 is TGTGCCAGCAGTACGGGACTCGAAAACAATGAGCAGTTCTTC.

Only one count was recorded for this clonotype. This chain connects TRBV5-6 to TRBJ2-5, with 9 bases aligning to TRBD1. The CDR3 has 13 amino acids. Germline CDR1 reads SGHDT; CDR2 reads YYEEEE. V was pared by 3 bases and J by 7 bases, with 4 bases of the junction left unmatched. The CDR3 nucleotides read TGTGCCAGCAGCTGGGGGGGACAGGGGACCCAGTACTTC. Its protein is CASSWGGQGTQYF.

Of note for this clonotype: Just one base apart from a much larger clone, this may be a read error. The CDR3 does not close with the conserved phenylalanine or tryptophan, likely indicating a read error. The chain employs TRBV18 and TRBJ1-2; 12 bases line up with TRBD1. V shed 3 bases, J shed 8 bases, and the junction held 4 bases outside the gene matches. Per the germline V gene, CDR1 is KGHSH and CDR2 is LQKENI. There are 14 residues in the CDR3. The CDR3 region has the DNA TGTGCCAGCTCACCGGGGACAGGGGGCCAGGGCTACACCTTA. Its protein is CASSPGTGGQGYTL.

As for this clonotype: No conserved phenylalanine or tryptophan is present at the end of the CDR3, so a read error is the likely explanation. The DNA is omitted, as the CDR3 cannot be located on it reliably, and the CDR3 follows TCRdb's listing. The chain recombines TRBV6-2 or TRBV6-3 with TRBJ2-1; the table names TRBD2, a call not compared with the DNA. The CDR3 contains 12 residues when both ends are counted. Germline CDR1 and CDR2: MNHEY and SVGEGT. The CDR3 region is CASSDPLAGVIL.

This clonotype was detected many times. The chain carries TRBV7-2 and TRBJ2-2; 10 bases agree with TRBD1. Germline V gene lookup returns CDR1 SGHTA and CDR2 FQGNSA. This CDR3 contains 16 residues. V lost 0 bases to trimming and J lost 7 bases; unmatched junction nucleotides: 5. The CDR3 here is CASSLAKGQGIGELFF. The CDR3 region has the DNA TGTGCCAGCAGCTTAGCCAAGGGACAGGGGATCGGGGAGCTGTTTTTT.

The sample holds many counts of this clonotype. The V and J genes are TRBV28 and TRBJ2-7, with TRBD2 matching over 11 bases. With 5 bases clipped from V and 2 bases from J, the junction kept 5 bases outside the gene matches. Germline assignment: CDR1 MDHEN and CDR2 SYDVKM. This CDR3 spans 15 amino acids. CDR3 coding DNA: TGTGCCAGCAGTCTCACTAGCGGGGGAACCTACGAGCAGTACTTC. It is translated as CASSLTSGGTYEQYF.

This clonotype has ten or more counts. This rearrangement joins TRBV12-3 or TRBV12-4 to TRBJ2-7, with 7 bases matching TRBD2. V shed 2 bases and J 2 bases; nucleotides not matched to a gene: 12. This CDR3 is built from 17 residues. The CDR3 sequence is CASSLPTGRGLTYEQYF. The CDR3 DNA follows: TGTGCCAGCAGTTTACCCACCGGGCGGGGGTTGACCTACGAGCAGTACTTC.

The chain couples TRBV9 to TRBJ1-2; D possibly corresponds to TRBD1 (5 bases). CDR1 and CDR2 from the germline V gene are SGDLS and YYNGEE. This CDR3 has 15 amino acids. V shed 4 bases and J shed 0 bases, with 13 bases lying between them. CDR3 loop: CASSQTGLANYGYTF. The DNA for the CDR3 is TGTGCCAGCAGCCAGACGGGACTAGCTAACTATGGCTACACCTTC.

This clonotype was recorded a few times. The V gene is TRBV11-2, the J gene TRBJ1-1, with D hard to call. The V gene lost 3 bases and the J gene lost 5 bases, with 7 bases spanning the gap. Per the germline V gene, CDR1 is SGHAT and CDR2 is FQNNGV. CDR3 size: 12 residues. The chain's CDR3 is CASSFRDTEAFF. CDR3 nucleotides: TGTGCCAGCAGCTTCCGGGATACTGAAGCTTTCTTT.

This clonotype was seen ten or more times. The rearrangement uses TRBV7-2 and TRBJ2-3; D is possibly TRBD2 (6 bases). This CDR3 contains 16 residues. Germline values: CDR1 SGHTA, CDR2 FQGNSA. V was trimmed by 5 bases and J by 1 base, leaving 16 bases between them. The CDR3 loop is CASSTPPGLRTDTQYF. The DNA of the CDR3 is TGTGCCAGCAGCACACCCCCGGGACTCCGCACAGATACGCAGTATTTT.

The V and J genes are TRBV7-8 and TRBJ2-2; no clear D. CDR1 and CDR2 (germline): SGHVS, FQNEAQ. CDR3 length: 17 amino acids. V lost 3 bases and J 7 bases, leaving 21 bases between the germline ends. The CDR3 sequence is CASSLAGPTLGIGELFF. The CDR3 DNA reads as TGTGCCAGCAGCTTGGCCGGGCCCACACTGGGGATCGGGGAGCTGTTTTTT.

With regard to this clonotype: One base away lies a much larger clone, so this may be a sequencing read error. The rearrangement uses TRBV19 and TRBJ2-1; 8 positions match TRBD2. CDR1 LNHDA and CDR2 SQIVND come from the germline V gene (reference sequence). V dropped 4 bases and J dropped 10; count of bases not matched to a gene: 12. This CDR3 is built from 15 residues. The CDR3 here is CASSTGGTRGYEQFF. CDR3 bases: TGTGCCAGTAGTACCGGAGGGACTAGGGGCTACGAGCAGTTCTTC.

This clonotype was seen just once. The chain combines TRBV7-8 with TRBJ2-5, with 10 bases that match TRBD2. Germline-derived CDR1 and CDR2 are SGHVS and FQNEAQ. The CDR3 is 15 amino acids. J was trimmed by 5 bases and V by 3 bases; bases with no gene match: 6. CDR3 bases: TGTGCCAGCAGCTTCGTAGCGGGGGGCCTGGAGACCCAGTACTTC. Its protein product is CASSFVAGGLETQYF.

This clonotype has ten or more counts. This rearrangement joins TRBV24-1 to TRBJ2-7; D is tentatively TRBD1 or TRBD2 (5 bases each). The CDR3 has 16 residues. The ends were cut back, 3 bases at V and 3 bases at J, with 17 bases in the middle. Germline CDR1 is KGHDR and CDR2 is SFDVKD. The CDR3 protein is CATSDPSSGRLYEQYF. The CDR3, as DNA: TGTGCCACCAGTGATCCGAGTTCGGGACGGCTCTACGAGCAGTACTTC.

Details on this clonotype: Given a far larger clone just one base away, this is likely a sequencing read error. CDR3 DNA sequence: TGTGCCAGCAGGGGGACAGGGTCCGGGGCCTACGAGCAGTTCTTC. The encoded protein is CASRGTGSGAYEQFF. This chain joins TRBV6-6 and TRBJ2-1, with 9 bases lining up with TRBD1. The junction had 13 bases not matched to a gene; V was cut back by 6 bases and J by 10 bases. CDR1 MNHNY and CDR2 SVGAGI come from the germline V gene (reference sequence). CDR3 length equals 15 residues.

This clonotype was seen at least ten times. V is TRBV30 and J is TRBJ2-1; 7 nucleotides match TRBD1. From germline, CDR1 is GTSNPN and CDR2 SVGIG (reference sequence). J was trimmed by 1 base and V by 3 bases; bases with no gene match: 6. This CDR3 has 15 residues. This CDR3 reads CAWRDNRGSYNEQFF. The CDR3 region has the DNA TGTGCCTGGAGAGATAACAGGGGATCCTACAATGAGCAGTTCTTC.

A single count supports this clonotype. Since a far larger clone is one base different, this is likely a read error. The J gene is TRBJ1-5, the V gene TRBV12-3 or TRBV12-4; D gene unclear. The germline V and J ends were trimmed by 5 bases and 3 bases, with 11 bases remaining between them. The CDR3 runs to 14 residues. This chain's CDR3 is CASSGSKINQPQHF. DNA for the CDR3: TGTGCCAGCAGTGGAAGTAAGATCAATCAGCCCCAGCATTTT.

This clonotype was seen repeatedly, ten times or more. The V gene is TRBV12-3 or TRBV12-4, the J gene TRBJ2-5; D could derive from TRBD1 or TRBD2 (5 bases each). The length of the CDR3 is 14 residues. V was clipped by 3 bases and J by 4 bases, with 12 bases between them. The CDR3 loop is CASSLGTGRETQYF. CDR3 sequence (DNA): TGTGCCAGCAGTTTGGGGACGGGAAGAGAGACCCAGTACTTC.